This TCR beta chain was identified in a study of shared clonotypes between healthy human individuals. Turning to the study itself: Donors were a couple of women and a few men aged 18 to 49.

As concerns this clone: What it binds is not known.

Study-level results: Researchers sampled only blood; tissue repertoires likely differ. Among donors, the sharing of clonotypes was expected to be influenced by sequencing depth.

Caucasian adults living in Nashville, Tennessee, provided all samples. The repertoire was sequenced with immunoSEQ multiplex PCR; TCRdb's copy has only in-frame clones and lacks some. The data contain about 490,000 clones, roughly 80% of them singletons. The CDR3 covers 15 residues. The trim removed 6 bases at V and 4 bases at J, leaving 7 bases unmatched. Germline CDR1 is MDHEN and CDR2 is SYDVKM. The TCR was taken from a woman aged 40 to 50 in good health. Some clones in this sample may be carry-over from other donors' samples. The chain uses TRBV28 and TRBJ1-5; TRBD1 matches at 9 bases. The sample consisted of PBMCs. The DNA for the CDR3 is TGTGCCAGCAGCCCTCTTGGGACAGGGAATCAGCCCCAGCATTTT. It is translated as CASSPLGTGNQPQHF.